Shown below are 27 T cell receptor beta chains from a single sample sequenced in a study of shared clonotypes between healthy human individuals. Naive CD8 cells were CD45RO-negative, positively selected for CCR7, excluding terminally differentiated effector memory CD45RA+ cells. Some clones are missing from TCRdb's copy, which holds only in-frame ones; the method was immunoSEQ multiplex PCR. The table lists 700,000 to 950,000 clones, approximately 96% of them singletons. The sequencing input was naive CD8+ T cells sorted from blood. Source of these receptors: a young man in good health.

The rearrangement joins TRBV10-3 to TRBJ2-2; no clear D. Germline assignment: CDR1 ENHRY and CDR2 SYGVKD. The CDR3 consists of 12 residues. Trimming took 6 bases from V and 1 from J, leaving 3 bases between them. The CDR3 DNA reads TGTGCCATCAGAGAGAACACCGGGGAGCTGTTTTTT. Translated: CAIRENTGELFF.

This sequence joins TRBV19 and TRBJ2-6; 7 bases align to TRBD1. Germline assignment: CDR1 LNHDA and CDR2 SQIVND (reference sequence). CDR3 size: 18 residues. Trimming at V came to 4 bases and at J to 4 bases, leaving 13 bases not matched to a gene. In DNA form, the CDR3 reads TGTGCCAGTAGTACCTATACGGGACAGCTGCTCGGGGCCAACGTCCTGACTTTC. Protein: CASSTYTGQLLGANVLTF.

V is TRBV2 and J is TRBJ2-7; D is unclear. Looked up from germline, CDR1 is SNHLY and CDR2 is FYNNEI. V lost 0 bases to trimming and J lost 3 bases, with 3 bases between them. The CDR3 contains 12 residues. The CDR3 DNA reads TGTGCCAGCAGTGAAGCCTTCTACGAGCAGTACTTC. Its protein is CASSEAFYEQYF. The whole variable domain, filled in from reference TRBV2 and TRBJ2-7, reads EPEVTQTPSHQVTQMGQEVILRCVPISNHLYFYWYRQILGQKVEFLVSFYNNEISEKSEIFDDQFSVERPDGSNFTLKIRSTKLEDSAMYFCASSEAFYEQYFGPGTRLTVT.

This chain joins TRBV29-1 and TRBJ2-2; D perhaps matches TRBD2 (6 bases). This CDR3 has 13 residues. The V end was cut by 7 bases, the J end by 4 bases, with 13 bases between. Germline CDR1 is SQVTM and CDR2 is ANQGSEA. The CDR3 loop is CSADGGATGELFF. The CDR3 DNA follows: TGCAGCGCGGATGGAGGGGCCACCGGGGAGCTGTTTTTT.

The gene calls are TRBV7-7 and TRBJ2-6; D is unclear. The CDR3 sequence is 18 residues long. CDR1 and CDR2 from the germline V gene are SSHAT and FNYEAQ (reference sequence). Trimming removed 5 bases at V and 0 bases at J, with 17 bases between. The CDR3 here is CASSPRTAPFSGANVLTF. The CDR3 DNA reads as TGTGCCAGCAGCCCCCGGACGGCTCCCTTCTCTGGGGCCAACGTCCTGACTTTC.

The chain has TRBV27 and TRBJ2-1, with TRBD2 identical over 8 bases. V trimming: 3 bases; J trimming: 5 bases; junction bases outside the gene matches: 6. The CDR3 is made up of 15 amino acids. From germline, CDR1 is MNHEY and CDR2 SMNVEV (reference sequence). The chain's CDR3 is CASSFGREEDNEQFF. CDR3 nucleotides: TGTGCCAGCAGTTTCGGGCGGGAGGAGGACAATGAGCAGTTCTTC.

In DNA form, the CDR3 reads TGCAGCGTTGAAGGCGGGAGAATCCACAATGAGCAGTTCTTC. This sequence encodes CSVEGGRIHNEQFF. The chain carries TRBV29-1 and TRBJ2-1, with 7 bases fitting TRBD2. J was trimmed by 5 bases and V by 1 base; bases with no gene match: 5. This CDR3 spans 14 amino acids. Germline V lookup: CDR1 SQVTM, CDR2 ANQGSEA.

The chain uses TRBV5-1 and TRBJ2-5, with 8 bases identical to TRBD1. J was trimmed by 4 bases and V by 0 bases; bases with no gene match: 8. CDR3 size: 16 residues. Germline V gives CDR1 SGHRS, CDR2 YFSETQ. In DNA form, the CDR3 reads TGCGCCAGCAGCTTGGCCGCGACAGGGGTTGGAGAGACCCAGTACTTC. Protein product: CASSLAATGVGETQYF.

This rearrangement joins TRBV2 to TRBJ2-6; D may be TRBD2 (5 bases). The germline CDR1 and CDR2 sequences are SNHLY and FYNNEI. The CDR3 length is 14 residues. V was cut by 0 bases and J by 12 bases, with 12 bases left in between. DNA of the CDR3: TGTGCCAGCAGTGAAGCTCGGACTGCCGGCGTCCTGACTTTC. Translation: CASSEARTAGVLTF.

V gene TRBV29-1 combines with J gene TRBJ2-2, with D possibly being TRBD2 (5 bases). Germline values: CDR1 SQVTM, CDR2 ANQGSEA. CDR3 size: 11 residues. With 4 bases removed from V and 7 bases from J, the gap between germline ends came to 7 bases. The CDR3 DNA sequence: TGCAGCGTTGTCGGGGTCGGGGAGCTGTTTTTT. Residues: CSVVGVGELFF.

The CDR3 DNA reads as TGTGCCAGCAGCTTAGTGGTAGTTCCCGGGGAGCTGTTTTTT. Translated: CASSLVVVPGELFF. The rearrangement links TRBV11-2 to TRBJ2-2; the D is unclear. Germline V CDR1 and CDR2: SGHAT, FQNNGV. This CDR3 is 14 amino acids long. V was pared by 1 base and J by 6 bases, with 9 bases between. Full variable domain (rest looked up from reference TRBV11-2 and TRBJ2-2): EAGVAQSPRYKIIEKRQSVAFWCNPISGHATLYWYQQILGQGPKLLIQFQNNGVVDDSQLPKDRFSAERLKGVDSTLKIQPAKLEDSAVYLCASSLVVVPGELFFGEGSRLTVL.

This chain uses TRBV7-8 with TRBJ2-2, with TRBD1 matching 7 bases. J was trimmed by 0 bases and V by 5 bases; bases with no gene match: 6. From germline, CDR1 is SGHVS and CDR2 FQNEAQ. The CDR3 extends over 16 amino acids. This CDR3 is CASSRMTGTNTGELFF. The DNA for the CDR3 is TGTGCCAGCAGCCGTATGACAGGGACGAACACCGGGGAGCTGTTTTTT. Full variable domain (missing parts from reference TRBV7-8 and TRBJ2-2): GAGVSQSPRYKVAKRGQDVALRCDPISGHVSLFWYQQALGQGPEFLTYFQNEAQLDKSGLPSDRFFAERPEGSVSTLKIQRTQQEDSAVYLCASSRMTGTNTGELFFGEGSRLTVL.

CDR3 DNA sequence: TGTGCCAGCAGCCCAGTTGGGGGTCCCTACAATGAGCAGTTCTTC. It is translated as CASSPVGGPYNEQFF. The rearrangement uses TRBV9 and TRBJ2-1, with D perhaps given as TRBD1 or TRBD2 (5 bases each). CDR1 SGDLS and CDR2 YYNGEE come from the germline V gene. V shed 4 bases and J shed 2 bases, with 13 bases lying between them. CDR3 length: 15 amino acids.

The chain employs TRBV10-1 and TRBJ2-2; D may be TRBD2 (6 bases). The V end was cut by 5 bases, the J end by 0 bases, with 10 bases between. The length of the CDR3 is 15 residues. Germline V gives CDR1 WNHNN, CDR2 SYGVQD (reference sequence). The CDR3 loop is CASSPQRANTGELFF. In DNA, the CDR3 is TGCGCCAGCAGTCCTCAGCGGGCGAACACCGGGGAGCTGTTTTTT.

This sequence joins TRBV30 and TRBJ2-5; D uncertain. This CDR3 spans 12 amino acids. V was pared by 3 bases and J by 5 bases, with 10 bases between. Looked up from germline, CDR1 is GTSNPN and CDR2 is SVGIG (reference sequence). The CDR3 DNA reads TGTGCCTGGAGCCAGGTTGAGGAGACCCAGTACTTC. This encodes CAWSQVEETQYF.

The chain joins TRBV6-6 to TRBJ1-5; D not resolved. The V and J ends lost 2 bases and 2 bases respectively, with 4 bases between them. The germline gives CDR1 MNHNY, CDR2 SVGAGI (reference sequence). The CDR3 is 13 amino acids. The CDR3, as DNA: TGTGCCAGCAGTTACGGTGGCAATCAGCCCCAGCATTTT. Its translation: CASSYGGNQPQHF.

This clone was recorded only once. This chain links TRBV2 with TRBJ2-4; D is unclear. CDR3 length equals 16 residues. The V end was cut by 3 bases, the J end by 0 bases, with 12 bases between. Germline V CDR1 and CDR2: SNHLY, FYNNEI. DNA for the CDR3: TGTGCCAGCAGTGATGGGGTGGCGTTAGCCAAAAACATTCAGTACTTC. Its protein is CASSDGVALAKNIQYF.

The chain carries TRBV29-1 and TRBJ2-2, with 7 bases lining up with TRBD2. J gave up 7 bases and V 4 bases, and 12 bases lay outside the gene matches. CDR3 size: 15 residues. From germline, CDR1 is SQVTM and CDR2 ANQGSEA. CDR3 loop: CSVGGGEGYGGELFF. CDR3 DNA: TGCAGCGTTGGGGGCGGGGAGGGATATGGCGGGGAGCTGTTTTTT.

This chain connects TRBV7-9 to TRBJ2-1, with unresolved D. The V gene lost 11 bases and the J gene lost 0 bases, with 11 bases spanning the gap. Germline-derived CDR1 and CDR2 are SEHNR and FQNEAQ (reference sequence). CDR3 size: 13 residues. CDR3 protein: CAAGRSSYNEQFF. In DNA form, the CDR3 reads TGTGCCGCCGGGCGGAGCTCCTACAATGAGCAGTTCTTC. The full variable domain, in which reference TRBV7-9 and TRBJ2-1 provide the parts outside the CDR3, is DTGVSQNPRHKITKRGQNVTFRCDPISEHNRLYWYRQTLGQGPEFLTYFQNEAQLEKSRLLSDRFSAERPKGSFSTLEIQRTEQGDSAMYLCAAGRSSYNEQFFGPGTRLTVL.

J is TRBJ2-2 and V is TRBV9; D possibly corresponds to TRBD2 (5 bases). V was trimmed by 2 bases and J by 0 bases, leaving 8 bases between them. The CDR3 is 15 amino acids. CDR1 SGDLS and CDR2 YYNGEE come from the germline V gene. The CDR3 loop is CASSVGDANTGELFF. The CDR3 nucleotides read TGTGCCAGCAGCGTCGGGGATGCGAACACCGGGGAGCTGTTTTTT.

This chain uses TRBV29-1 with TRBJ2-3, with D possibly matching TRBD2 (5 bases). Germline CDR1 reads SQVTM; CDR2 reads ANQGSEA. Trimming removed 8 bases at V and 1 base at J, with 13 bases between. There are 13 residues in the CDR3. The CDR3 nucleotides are TGCAGCTCGTCGGAGAGGGGCACAGATACGCAGTATTTT. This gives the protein CSSSERGTDTQYF.

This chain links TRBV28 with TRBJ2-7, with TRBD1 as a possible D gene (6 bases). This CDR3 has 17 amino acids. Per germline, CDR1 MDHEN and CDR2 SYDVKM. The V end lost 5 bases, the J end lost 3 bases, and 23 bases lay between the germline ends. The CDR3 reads CASSPPRGQVWSYEQYF. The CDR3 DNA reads TGTGCCAGCAGTCCCCCCAGGGGACAAGTCTGGAGCTACGAGCAGTACTTC.

This CDR3 reads CSVDGGVRYGYTF. DNA for the CDR3: TGCAGCGTTGACGGAGGGGTTAGATATGGCTACACCTTC. V usage is TRBV29-1 and J usage is TRBJ1-2, with a tentative D call TRBD1 (5 bases). CDR1 SQVTM and CDR2 ANQGSEA come from the germline V gene. V was cut by 3 bases and J by 5 bases, with 13 bases left in between. The CDR3 extends over 13 amino acids.

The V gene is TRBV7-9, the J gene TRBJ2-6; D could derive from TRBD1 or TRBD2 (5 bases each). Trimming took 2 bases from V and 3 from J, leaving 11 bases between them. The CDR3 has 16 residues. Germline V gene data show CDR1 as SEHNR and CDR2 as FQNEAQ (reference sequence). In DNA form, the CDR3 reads TGTGCCAGCAGCTTATCCTGGGACCTTGGGGCCAACGTCCTGACTTTC. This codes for CASSLSWDLGANVLTF.

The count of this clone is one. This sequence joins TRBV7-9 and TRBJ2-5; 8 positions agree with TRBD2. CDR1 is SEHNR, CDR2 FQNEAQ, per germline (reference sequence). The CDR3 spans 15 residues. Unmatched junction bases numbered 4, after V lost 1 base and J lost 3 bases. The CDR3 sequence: CASSLDKREKETQYF. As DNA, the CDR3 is TGTGCCAGCAGCTTAGATAAGCGGGAGAAAGAGACCCAGTACTTC.

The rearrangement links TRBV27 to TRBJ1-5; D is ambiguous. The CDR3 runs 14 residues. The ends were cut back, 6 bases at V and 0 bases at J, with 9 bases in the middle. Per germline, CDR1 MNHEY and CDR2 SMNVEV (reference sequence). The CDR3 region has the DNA TGTGCCAGCAGCCATCAGGATAGCAATCAGCCCCAGCATTTT. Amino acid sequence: CASSHQDSNQPQHF.

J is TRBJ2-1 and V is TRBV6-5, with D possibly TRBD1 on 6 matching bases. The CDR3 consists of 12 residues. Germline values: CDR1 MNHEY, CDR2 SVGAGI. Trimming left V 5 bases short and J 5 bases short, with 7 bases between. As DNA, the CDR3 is TGTGCCAGCAGTCAGGGGAACAATGAGCAGTTCTTC. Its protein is CASSQGNNEQFF.